This T cell receptor (beta chain) was captured by sequencing in a study of cytomegalovirus exposure and HLA in healthy donors. Study-level findings and limits: The authors enumerated over 150 TCR beta chains as linked to cytomegalovirus. The study found most TCR sequences rare, yet found some public TCRs in many donors. Reports indicated that the classifier achieved high specificity and sensitivity in diagnosing cytomegalovirus status.

Trimming cost V 4 bases and J 1 base; bases outside gene matches: 7. This CDR3 spans 15 amino acids. Germline V gene data show CDR1 as SGHRS and CDR2 as YFSETQ. A remark on this clone: The antigen remains undetermined.

It was the roughly 130-subject validation cohort, separate from the roughly 700-subject first cohort, to which the donors belonged. Only in-frame clones appear in the TCRdb table, and some are missing; sequencing was by immunoSEQ multiplex PCR. Found here are about 170,000 clones, 85% to 90% of them singletons; the top ten hold 10%. What was sequenced was PBMCs. This chain joins TRBV5-1 and TRBJ1-1; 7 positions agree with TRBD1. This receptor was obtained from a young woman in good health and CMV-seropositive. The chain's CDR3 is CASSPVRQGNTEAFF. Written as DNA, the CDR3 is TGCGCCAGCAGCCCCGTTAGACAGGGGAACACTGAAGCTTTCTTT.